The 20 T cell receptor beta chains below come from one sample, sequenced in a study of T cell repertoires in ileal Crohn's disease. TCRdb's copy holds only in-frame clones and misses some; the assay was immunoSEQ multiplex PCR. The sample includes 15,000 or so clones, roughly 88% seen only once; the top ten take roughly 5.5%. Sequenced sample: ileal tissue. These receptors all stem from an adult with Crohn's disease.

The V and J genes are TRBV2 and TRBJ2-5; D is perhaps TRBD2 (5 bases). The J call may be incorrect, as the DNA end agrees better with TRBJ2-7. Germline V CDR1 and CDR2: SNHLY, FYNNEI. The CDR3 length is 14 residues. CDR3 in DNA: TGTGCCAGCAGTGACGACTACTTCGGTCGCGAGCAGTACTTC. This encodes CASSDDYFGREQYF.

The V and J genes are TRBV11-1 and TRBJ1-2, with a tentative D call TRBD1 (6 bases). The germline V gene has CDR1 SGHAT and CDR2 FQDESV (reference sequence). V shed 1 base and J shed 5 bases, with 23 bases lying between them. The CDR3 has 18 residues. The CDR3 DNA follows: TGTGCCAGCAGCTTAGTATTGGGGGGGGCGCTTTTGAGGTATGGCTACACCTTC. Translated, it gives CASSLVLGGALLRYGYTF.

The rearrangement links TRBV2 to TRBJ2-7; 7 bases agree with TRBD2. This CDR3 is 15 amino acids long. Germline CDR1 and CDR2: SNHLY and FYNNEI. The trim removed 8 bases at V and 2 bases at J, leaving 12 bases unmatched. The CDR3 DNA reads TGTGCCAGCGCCCCCTGGATCGGGAGGACCTACGAGCAGTACTTC. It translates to CASAPWIGRTYEQYF.

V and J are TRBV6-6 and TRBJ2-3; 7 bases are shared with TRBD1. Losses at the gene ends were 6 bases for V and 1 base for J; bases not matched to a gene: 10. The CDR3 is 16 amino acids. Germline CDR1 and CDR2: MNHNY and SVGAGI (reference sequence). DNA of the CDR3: TGTGCCAGCAGATTCGAAGGGGGCTTCGGCACAGATACGCAGTATTTT. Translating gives CASRFEGGFGTDTQYF.

CDR3 protein: CASVGQGHTEAFF. In DNA form, the CDR3 reads TGTGCCAGCGTGGGACAGGGTCACACTGAAGCTTTCTTT. V and J are TRBV25-1 and TRBJ1-1, with 9 bases lining up with TRBD1. The CDR3 has 13 residues. Germline assignment: CDR1 MGHDK and CDR2 SYGVNS. Trimming at V came to 8 bases and at J to 3 bases, leaving 4 bases not matched to a gene. The complete variable domain, with remaining parts taken from reference TRBV25-1 and TRBJ1-1, reads EADIYQTPRYLVIGTGKKITLECSQTMGHDKMYWYQQDPGMELHLIHYSYGVNSTEKGDLSSESTVSRIRTEHFPLTLESARPSHTSQYLCASVGQGHTEAFFGQGTRLTVV.

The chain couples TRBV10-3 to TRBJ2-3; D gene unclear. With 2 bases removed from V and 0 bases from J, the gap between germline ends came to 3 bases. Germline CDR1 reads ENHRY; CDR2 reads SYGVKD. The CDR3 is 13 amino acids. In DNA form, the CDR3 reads TGTGCCATCAGTGAGCATAGCACAGATACGCAGTATTTT. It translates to CAISEHSTDTQYF.

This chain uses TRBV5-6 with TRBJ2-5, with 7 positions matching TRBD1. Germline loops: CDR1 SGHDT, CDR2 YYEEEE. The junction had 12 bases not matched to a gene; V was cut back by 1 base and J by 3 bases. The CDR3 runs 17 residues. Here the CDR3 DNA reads TGTGCCAGCAGCTTGCAGGGGGACCCGAGGGCTAAAGAGACCCAGTACTTC. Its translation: CASSLQGDPRAKETQYF.

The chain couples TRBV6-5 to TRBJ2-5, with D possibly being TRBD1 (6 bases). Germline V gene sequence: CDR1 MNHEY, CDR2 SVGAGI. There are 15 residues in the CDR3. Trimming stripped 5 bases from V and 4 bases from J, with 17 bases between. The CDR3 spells CASSPRGLGGETQYF. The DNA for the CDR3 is TGTGCCAGCAGTCCGCGAGGTTTAGGGGGAGAGACCCAGTACTTC.

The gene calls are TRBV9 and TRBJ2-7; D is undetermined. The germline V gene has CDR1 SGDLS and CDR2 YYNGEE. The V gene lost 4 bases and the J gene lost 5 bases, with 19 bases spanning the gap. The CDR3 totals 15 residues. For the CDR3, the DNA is TGTGCCAGCAGCATCTCGGCGGCCGCCCCCCACGAGCAGTACTTC. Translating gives CASSISAAAPHEQYF.

The CDR3 sequence: CATRGGHEQYF. The DNA of the CDR3 is TGTGCCACCCGTGGGGGCCACGAGCAGTACTTC. The gene calls are TRBV6-5 and TRBJ2-7; a weak D match, TRBD1 (6 bases). This CDR3 spans 11 amino acids. Germline-derived CDR1 and CDR2 are MNHEY and SVGAGI. Trimming left V 10 bases short and J 5 bases short, with 12 bases between.

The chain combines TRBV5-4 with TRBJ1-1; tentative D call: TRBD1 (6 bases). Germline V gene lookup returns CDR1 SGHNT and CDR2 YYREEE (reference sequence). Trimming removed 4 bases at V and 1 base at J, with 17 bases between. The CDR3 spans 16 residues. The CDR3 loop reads CASSPPGTTRNTEAFF. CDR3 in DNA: TGTGCCAGCAGCCCACCGGGGACAACAAGGAACACTGAAGCTTTCTTT. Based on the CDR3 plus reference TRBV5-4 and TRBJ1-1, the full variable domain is ETGVTQSPTHLIKTRGQQVTLRCSSQSGHNTVSWYQQALGQGPQFIFQYYREEENGRGNFPPRFSGLQFPNYSSELNVNALELDDSALYLCASSPPGTTRNTEAFFGQGTRLTVV.

The CDR3 nucleotides are TGCGCCAGCAGCCCCTCGATGGTAGCGGCATACAATGAGCAGTTCTTC. Translation gives CASSPSMVAAYNEQFF. The genes are TRBV4-1 and TRBJ2-1, with TRBD2 as a possible D gene (6 bases). Germline lookup yields CDR1 MGHRA and CDR2 YSYEKL. Trimming took 4 bases from V and 4 from J, leaving 17 bases between them. The length of the CDR3 is 16 residues.

The CDR3 sequence is CAISGTGDYNSPLHF. CDR3 sequence (DNA): TGTGCCATCAGTGGGACAGGGGACTATAATTCACCCCTCCACTTT. This sequence joins TRBV10-3 and TRBJ1-6; 9 nucleotides align to TRBD1. This CDR3 has 15 residues. The V and J ends lost 4 bases and 3 bases, in that order; junction bases with no gene match: 1. Germline V gene lookup returns CDR1 ENHRY and CDR2 SYGVKD.

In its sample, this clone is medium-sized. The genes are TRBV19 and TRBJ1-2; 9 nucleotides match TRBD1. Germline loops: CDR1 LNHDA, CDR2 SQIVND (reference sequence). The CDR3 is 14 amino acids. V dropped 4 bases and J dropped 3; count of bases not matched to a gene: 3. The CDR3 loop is CASSSRTGDYGYTF. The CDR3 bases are TGTGCCAGTAGTAGCAGGACAGGGGACTATGGCTACACCTTC. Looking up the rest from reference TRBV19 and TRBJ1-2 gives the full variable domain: DGGITQSPKYLFRKEGQNVTLSCEQNLNHDAMYWYRQDPGQGLRLIYYSQIVNDFQKGDIAEGYSVSREKKESFPLTVTSAQKNPTAFYLCASSSRTGDYGYTFGSGTRLTVV.

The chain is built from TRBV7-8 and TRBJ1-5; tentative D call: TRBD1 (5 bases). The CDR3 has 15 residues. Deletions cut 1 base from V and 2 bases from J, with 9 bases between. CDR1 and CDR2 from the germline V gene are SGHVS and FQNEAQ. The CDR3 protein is CASSLVRQRNQPQHF. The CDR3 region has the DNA TGTGCCAGCAGCTTAGTTAGACAGCGCAATCAGCCCCAGCATTTT.

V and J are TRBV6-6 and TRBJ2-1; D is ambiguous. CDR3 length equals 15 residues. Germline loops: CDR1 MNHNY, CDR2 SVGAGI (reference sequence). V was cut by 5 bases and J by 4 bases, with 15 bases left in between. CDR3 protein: CASSTLMASYNEQFF. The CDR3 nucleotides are TGTGCCAGCAGTACCTTAATGGCCTCATACAATGAGCAGTTCTTC.

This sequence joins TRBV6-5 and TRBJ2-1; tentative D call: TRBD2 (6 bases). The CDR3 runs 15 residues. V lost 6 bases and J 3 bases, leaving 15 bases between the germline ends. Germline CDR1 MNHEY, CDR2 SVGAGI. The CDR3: CASSPAGSYYNEQFF. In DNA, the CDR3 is TGTGCCAGCAGCCCCGCGGGAAGCTACTACAATGAGCAGTTCTTC.

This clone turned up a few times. The chain's CDR3 is CASSSVGGGFNEKLFF. CDR3 DNA: TGTGCCAGCAGTAGCGTTGGGGGGGGCTTTAATGAAAAACTGTTTTTT. The chain has TRBV28 and TRBJ1-4; a weak D match, TRBD1 (6 bases). The V gene's germline CDR1 is MDHEN and CDR2 SYDVKM. V lost 5 bases, J lost 4 bases, and 17 bases lay in between. The CDR3 totals 16 residues.

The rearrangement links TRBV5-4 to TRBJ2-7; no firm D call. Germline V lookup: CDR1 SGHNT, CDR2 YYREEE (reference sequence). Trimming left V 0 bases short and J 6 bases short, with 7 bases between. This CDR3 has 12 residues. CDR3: CASSLDSSEQYF. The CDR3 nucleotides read TGTGCCAGCAGCTTGGATTCTTCCGAGCAGTACTTC.

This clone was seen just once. CDR3 sequence: CSARTGEGTEAFF. In DNA form, the CDR3 reads TGCAGCGCTCGAACAGGGGAAGGAACTGAAGCTTTCTTT. The chain carries TRBV29-1 and TRBJ1-1; 7 nucleotides line up with TRBD1. Germline V gene lookup returns CDR1 SQVTM and CDR2 ANQGSEA. V was pared by 7 bases and J by 5 bases, with 10 bases of the junction left unmatched. The CDR3 has 13 amino acids. Together with reference TRBV29-1 and TRBJ1-1, the CDR3 gives the full variable domain: SAVISQKPSRDICQRGTSLTIQCQVDSQVTMMFWYRQQPGQSLTLIATANQGSEATYESGFVIDKFPISRPNLTFSTLTVSNMSPEDSSIYLCSARTGEGTEAFFGQGTRLTVV.